Below are 5 T cell receptor beta chains sequenced from a single sample in a study of immune heterogeneity within non-small cell lung tumors. Each sample used around 600 ng of genomic DNA from bulk tumor tissue. While surgery was under way, several biopsies spaced far apart were taken per primary tumor. It was patients with untreated, newly diagnosed non-small cell lung cancer who underwent curative surgery. Using 32 V and 13 J primers, multiplex PCR amplified TCR beta CDR3. TCRdb used MiXCR to reprocess the multiplex PCR reads, holding one entry per CDR3 protein. Of 20,000 or so distinct CDR3 sequences listed, 27% are singletons. The sample was lung tumor tissue. The receptor set was obtained from a man aged 40-55 years with non-small cell lung cancer.

Comments on this clonotype: The junction departs from the called germline gene at one end, perhaps through a read error. The chain recombines TRBV28 with TRBJ2-2; 12 nucleotides align to TRBD2. The CDR3 loop spans 15 amino acids. Germline V CDR1 and CDR2: MDHEN, SYDVKM. CDR3 nucleotides: TGTGCCAGCGGTTTCTCTAGCGGGAGGGTCGGGGAGCTGTTTTTT. It yields the protein CASGFSSGRVGELFF.

This clonotype is labeled medium-sized. The gene calls are TRBV27 and TRBJ2-7; 11 bases line up with TRBD1. Germline V gives CDR1 MNHEY, CDR2 SMNVEV (reference sequence). CDR3 length: 15 residues. Losses at the gene ends were 4 bases for V and 11 bases for J; bases not matched to a gene: 13. The CDR3 protein is CASSSTGTGGMVEYF. The CDR3 DNA reads TGTGCCAGCAGTTCCACCGGGACAGGGGGTATGGTGGAGTACTTC.

This clonotype was detected many times. This chain links TRBV12-3 or TRBV12-4 with TRBJ2-5; D possibly matches TRBD1 or TRBD2 (5 bases each). CDR3 length: 13 residues. Trimming left V 7 bases short and J 5 bases short, with 14 bases between. The CDR3 region has the DNA TGTGCCAGCACCTCATCGGGGCTTGAGACCCAGTACTTC. Amino acid sequence: CASTSSGLETQYF.

This clonotype was seen a few times. The chain links TRBV18 to TRBJ1-4; D unresolved. V shed 5 bases and J shed 7 bases, with 11 bases lying between them. The CDR3 totals 13 residues. The germline CDR1 and CDR2 sequences are KGHSH and LQKENI. The CDR3 bases are TGTGCCAGCTCAGGCCCGGACCGTGAAAAACTGTTTTTT. Translation gives CASSGPDREKLFF.

This clonotype was found many times. The CDR3 is CATSEPVGGTDTQYF. The DNA for the CDR3 is TGTGCCACCAGTGAACCCGTTGGGGGGACAGATACGCAGTATTTT. The chain has TRBV24-1 and TRBJ2-3; tentatively, D is TRBD2 (6 bases). V gave up 4 bases and J gave up 3 bases, with 13 bases separating them. The CDR3 covers 15 residues. Germline CDR1 and CDR2: KGHDR and SFDVKD.